The rows below give T cell receptor beta chains drawn from one sample of a study of blood T cell repertoires in COVID-19. Data came from immunoSEQ multiplex PCR; TCRdb stores just in-frame clones and leaves some out. Seen here are approximately 110,000 clones, roughly 86% observed once, and the top ten hold roughly 5.4%. The sample consisted of peripheral blood. All receptors come from a human donor in a cohort sampled during active COVID-19. Each CDR3 is given with its conserved first and last residue. D genes are given only for firm matches. Clone size is given for some rows only: seen once, a few or many times, or a class if the clone is expanded.

j_call d_call v_call clone_size cdr3_nt cdr3_aa
TRBJ2-1 . TRBV5-4 . TGTGCCAGCAGCTTGGGGCGGGAAAACTACAATGAGCAGTTCTTC CASSLGRENYNEQFF
TRBJ1-3 . TRBV7-9 . TGTGCCAGCAGCTTATTTTTACGGGACTCTGGAAACACCATATATTTT CASSLFLRDSGNTIYF
TRBJ1-1 . TRBV7-3 . TGTGCCAGCAGCTTAGATCCAGGGACTAACACTGAAGCTTTCTTT CASSLDPGTNTEAFF
TRBJ2-3 TRBD2 TRBV19 . TGTGCCAGTAGCGAGTTTGCGGGAGGGGCGACAGATACGCAGTATTTT CASSEFAGGATDTQYF
TRBJ2-7 . TRBV10-2 . TGCGCCAGCTCCCTACTGCGGTTGGGCTACGAGCAGTACTTC CASSLLRLGYEQYF
TRBJ2-7 . TRBV28 . TGTGCCAGCAGTTTCAACTACGAGCAGTACTTC CASSFNYEQYF
TRBJ1-1 TRBD1 TRBV12-3/TRBV12-4 few TGTGCCAGCAGTTTACAGGGGGACACTGAAGCTTTCTTT CASSLQGDTEAFF
TRBJ2-7 . TRBV6-5 . TGTGCCAGCACCCTGACAGGATCAAACTACGAGCAGTACTTC CASTLTGSNYEQYF
TRBJ1-1 . TRBV7-9 few TGTGCCAGCTTTAATCGGGACACTGAAGCTTTCTTT CASFNRDTEAFF
TRBJ2-6 . TRBV18 . TGTGCCAGCTCACCCGGGACTGGGAGCTCTGGGGCCAACGTCCTGACTTTC CASSPGTGSSGANVLTF